The following is a T cell receptor beta chain sequence with its context. Antigen: not known. The CDR3 has 13 amino acids. Germline values: CDR1 MNHEY, CDR2 SVGAGI. The V end lost 2 bases, the J end lost 4 bases, and 7 bases lay between the germline ends. The entry originates in a study of shared clonotypes between healthy human individuals. Whole-study findings and limits: Sorted-subset sequencing was shown by rarefaction to be incomplete despite large depth.

Per the study methods: Junction-only sequences without quality scores were provided by ImmunoSEQ, so filtering was different. Data came from immunoSEQ multiplex PCR; TCRdb stores just in-frame clones and leaves some out. D and trimming were read from the DNA, whereas the V and J calls and clone size are those reported in that table. The repertoire holds fewer than 1 million clones, with approximately 97% as singletons. It was CD45RO-negative cells, positively selected for CCR7, that made up naive CD8 cells, with terminally differentiated effector memory CD45RA+ cells excluded. The TCR was taken from a man under 40 in good health. The chain links TRBV6-5 to TRBJ2-3; D uncertain. Sample: naive CD8+ T cells sorted from blood. CDR3 sequence reads: CASSYASADTQYF. CDR3 nucleotide sequence: TGTGCCAGCAGTTACGCGTCTGCAGATACGCAGTATTTT.